The 22 T cell receptor beta chains below come from one sample, sequenced in a study of cytomegalovirus exposure and HLA in healthy donors. The PCR contained 60 Vbeta and 13 Jbeta primers. Only in-frame clones appear in the TCRdb table, and some are missing; sequencing was by immunoSEQ multiplex PCR. This table holds some 100,000 clones, about 77% found once. What was sequenced was PBMCs. The receptors originated from a woman between 50 and 59 years old in good health and CMV-seropositive.

This chain uses TRBV2 with TRBJ2-1; 10 bases map to TRBD2. CDR1 and CDR2 (germline): SNHLY, FYNNEI. Germline trimming cut 10 bases from V and 6 bases from J; bases unmatched to any gene: 12. CDR3 length: 15 residues. Here the CDR3 reads CATLSSGRGVNEQFF. As DNA, the CDR3 is TGTGCCACCCTTTCGAGCGGGAGGGGGGTCAATGAGCAGTTCTTC.

This chain uses TRBV5-6 with TRBJ1-1, with D possibly matching TRBD1 (6 bases). The CDR3 is 13 residues long. Trimming shortened V by 2 bases and J by 7 bases, and 12 bases separated the two germline ends. Germline V lookup: CDR1 SGHDT, CDR2 YYEEEE. The CDR3 DNA reads as TGTGCCAGCAGCTTACACAGGGCGAGTGAAGCTTTCTTT. Translating gives CASSLHRASEAFF.

V and J are TRBV5-5 and TRBJ2-2, with TRBD2 matching 10 bases. Germline loops: CDR1 SGHKS, CDR2 YYEKEE (reference sequence). The length of the CDR3 is 16 residues. V gave up 5 bases and J gave up 5 bases; unmatched junction bases: 9. The CDR3 sequence: CASRTPLAGQTGELFF. The CDR3 nucleotides read TGTGCCAGCAGGACCCCACTAGCGGGGCAAACCGGGGAGCTGTTTTTT. Complete variable domain (other parts from reference TRBV5-5 and TRBJ2-2): DAGVTQSPTHLIKTRGQQVTLRCSPISGHKSVSWYQQVLGQGPQFIFQYYEKEERGRGNFPDRFSARQFPNYSSELNVNALLLGDSALYLCASRTPLAGQTGELFFGEGSRLTVL.

The chain uses TRBV5-1 and TRBJ1-4; D might be TRBD1 (5 bases). This CDR3 spans 16 amino acids. Looked up from germline, CDR1 is SGHRS and CDR2 is YFSETQ. V shed 4 bases and J shed 5 bases, with 18 bases lying between them. The CDR3 nucleotides are TGCGCCAGCAGCGAAGGCCTCTCCGGGGGGAATGAAAAACTGTTTTTT. Translating it yields CASSEGLSGGNEKLFF.

This clone was observed a handful of times. V and J are TRBV11-1 and TRBJ2-1; 7 bases line up with TRBD2. The V segment lost 0 bases and the J segment 16 bases; nucleotides outside the gene matches: 12. The CDR3 has 14 amino acids. Germline V gene sequence: CDR1 SGHAT, CDR2 FQDESV (reference sequence). The CDR3 here is CASSLAQVAGGFFF. DNA for the CDR3: TGTGCCAGCAGCTTAGCGCAGGTAGCGGGCGGCTTCTTCTTC.

V usage is TRBV7-8 and J usage is TRBJ2-1; 10 bases align to TRBD2. The CDR3 extends over 17 amino acids. Germline V lookup: CDR1 SGHVS, CDR2 FQNEAQ. The J segment lost 7 bases and the V segment lost 5 bases, leaving 14 bases of the junction unmatched. CDR3 in DNA: TGTGCCAGCAGCCCGCTAAGAGCTAGCGGGGGAGTGAATGAGCAGTTCTTC. Protein product: CASSPLRASGGVNEQFF.

The V gene is TRBV27, the J gene TRBJ1-1; no definite D call. Trimming removed 3 bases at V and 1 base at J, with 6 bases between. This CDR3 region has 13 residues. Germline V gene data show CDR1 as MNHEY and CDR2 as SMNVEV (reference sequence). The CDR3 spells CASSFVANTEAFF. The DNA of the CDR3 is TGTGCCAGCAGTTTTGTAGCGAACACTGAAGCTTTCTTT.

This clone was found once. The chain combines TRBV5-4 with TRBJ1-6, with D hard to call. From germline, CDR1 is SGHNT and CDR2 YYREEE (reference sequence). The length of the CDR3 is 14 residues. V shed 5 bases and J shed 0 bases, with 6 bases lying between them. In nucleotides, the CDR3 is TGTGCCAGCAGTCCTAGCTCCTATAATTCACCCCTCCACTTT. This sequence encodes CASSPSSYNSPLHF.

This clone showed up just a few times. V usage is TRBV5-6 and J usage is TRBJ1-1; D is unresolved. The V end was cut by 0 bases, the J end by 10 bases, with 10 bases between. There are 12 residues in the CDR3. Germline V gives CDR1 SGHDT, CDR2 YYEEEE. The CDR3 loop reads CASSLVRGRAFF. The CDR3 coding sequence is TGTGCCAGCAGCTTGGTTCGCGGGAGAGCTTTCTTT.

The chain is built from TRBV4-1 and TRBJ1-2, with D hard to call. V lost 0 bases and J 5 bases, leaving 10 bases between the germline ends. This CDR3 has 14 amino acids. Germline CDR1 MGHRA, CDR2 YSYEKL. The CDR3 is CASSQEARGYGYTF. CDR3 in DNA: TGCGCCAGCAGCCAAGAAGCCCGCGGGTATGGCTACACCTTC.

The sample holds a few counts of this clone. The rearrangement links TRBV11-2 to TRBJ2-5, with TRBD2 matching 7 bases. Per germline, CDR1 SGHAT and CDR2 FQNNGV. V was clipped by 2 bases and J by 3 bases; unmatched bases: 6. This CDR3 is 15 amino acids long. The CDR3 here is CASSLSMAGEETQYF. DNA for the CDR3: TGTGCCAGCAGCTTAAGTATGGCGGGAGAAGAGACCCAGTACTTC.

This chain uses TRBV27 with TRBJ1-1; no reliable D call. V lost 7 bases and J 3 bases, leaving 15 bases between the germline ends. The CDR3 runs to 14 residues. CDR1 MNHEY and CDR2 SMNVEV come from the germline V gene (reference sequence). The CDR3 DNA sequence: TGTGCCAGCAAGTTTACCGAGGCGGACACTGAAGCTTTCTTT. Translated: CASKFTEADTEAFF.

The rearrangement joins TRBV7-9 to TRBJ1-2; D is perhaps TRBD1 (6 bases). In germline, CDR1 is SEHNR, CDR2 FQNEAQ (reference sequence). V was trimmed by 6 bases and J by 6 bases, leaving 11 bases between them. The CDR3 covers 12 residues. CDR3 nucleotide sequence: TGTGCCAGCAGAACAGGGCGCGATGGCTACACCTTC. It encodes CASRTGRDGYTF. Using reference TRBV7-9 and TRBJ1-2 for the parts outside the CDR3, the full variable domain is DTGVSQNPRHKITKRGQNVTFRCDPISEHNRLYWYRQTLGQGPEFLTYFQNEAQLEKSRLLSDRFSAERPKGSFSTLEIQRTEQGDSAMYLCASRTGRDGYTFGSGTRLTVV.

This chain joins TRBV7-3 and TRBJ2-5, with D maybe TRBD2 (7 bases). The CDR3 consists of 15 residues. Trimming stripped 5 bases from V and 5 bases from J, with 18 bases between. Germline-derived CDR1 and CDR2 are SGHTA and FQGTGA. Here the CDR3 reads CASSRMGGARETQYF. DNA for the CDR3: TGTGCCAGCAGCCGGATGGGGGGGGCGAGGGAGACCCAGTACTTC.

This sequence joins TRBV11-2 and TRBJ1-2, with 9 bases that match TRBD1. J was trimmed by 7 bases and V by 1 base; bases with no gene match: 13. This CDR3 comprises 17 residues. The germline gives CDR1 SGHAT, CDR2 FQNNGV. CDR3 region: CASSLGGPSQGARGYTF. CDR3 sequence (DNA): TGTGCCAGCAGCTTAGGCGGACCATCACAGGGGGCGCGTGGCTACACCTTC.

This chain links TRBV6-5 with TRBJ1-1, with D unresolved. Germline lookup yields CDR1 MNHEY and CDR2 SVGAGI. The V end lost 5 bases, the J end lost 5 bases, and 12 bases lay between the germline ends. CDR3 length: 13 amino acids. DNA of the CDR3: TGTGCCAGCAGTGCGGCCCCCATTACTGAAGCTTTCTTT. It is translated as CASSAAPITEAFF.

The gene calls are TRBV10-1 and TRBJ2-3, with 7 bases matching TRBD2. CDR1 is WNHNN, CDR2 SYGVQD, per germline (reference sequence). The ends lost 0 bases at V and 4 bases at J; junction bases unmatched: 4. The CDR3 covers 15 residues. DNA for the CDR3: TGCGCCAGCAGTGAGTCTATCGGGAGGCCAGATACGCAGTATTTT. This codes for CASSESIGRPDTQYF.

The chain joins TRBV10-2 to TRBJ1-2, with 9 nucleotides matching TRBD1. V lost 4 bases, J lost 4 bases, and 1 base stayed unmatched. This CDR3 has 13 residues. Germline V gene data show CDR1 as WSHSY and CDR2 as SAAADI. In DNA form, the CDR3 reads TGCGCCAGCAGTGGACAGGGGGTCTATGGCTACACCTTC. Translated, it gives CASSGQGVYGYTF.

The rearrangement joins TRBV11-2 to TRBJ1-2; a weak D match, TRBD1 (6 bases). Germline V lookup: CDR1 SGHAT, CDR2 FQNNGV. V was pared by 3 bases and J by 0 bases, with 11 bases between. The CDR3 has 15 amino acids. This chain's CDR3 is CASSLDPGANYGYTF. The CDR3 DNA is TGTGCCAGCAGCTTGGACCCAGGGGCTAACTATGGCTACACCTTC.

Of note for this clone: A read error may account for a junction end that differs from germline. J is TRBJ1-1 and V is TRBV6-6; D may be TRBD1 (5 bases). The CDR3 sequence is 12 residues long. CDR1 is MNHNY, CDR2 SVGAGI, per germline (reference sequence). The CDR3 sequence: CATGTSKTEAFF. The CDR3 bases are TGCGCCACCGGGACTAGTAAAACTGAAGCTTTCTTT.

V and J are TRBV5-5 and TRBJ2-2; D is possibly TRBD1 (5 bases). The CDR3 loop spans 16 amino acids. In germline, CDR1 is SGHKS, CDR2 YYEKEE (reference sequence). V was cut by 0 bases and J by 4 bases, with 13 bases left in between. The CDR3 here is CASSLEAGWGTGELFF. The CDR3 bases are TGTGCCAGCAGCTTGGAGGCAGGGTGGGGCACCGGGGAGCTGTTTTTT.

The chain has TRBV6-1 and TRBJ1-5; D might be TRBD1 (6 bases). Germline V gene sequence: CDR1 MNHNS, CDR2 SASEGT. V lost 4 bases and J 5 bases, leaving 12 bases between the germline ends. The CDR3 is 14 amino acids. The CDR3 is CASSVQGTYQPQHF. CDR3 nucleotides: TGTGCCAGCAGTGTCCAGGGGACGTATCAGCCCCAGCATTTT.